What follows are 2 T cell receptor beta chains derived from one specimen sequenced in a study of radiotherapy plus CTLA-4 blockade in lung cancer. Only in-frame clones appear in the TCRdb table, and some are missing; sequencing was by immunoSEQ multiplex PCR. The sample yields about 80,000 clones, roughly 79% seen once. The source material was peripheral blood, sampled from a patient treated with radiotherapy plus ipilimumab. The receptors were gathered from a human donor with non-small cell lung cancer whose response to radiotherapy plus ipilimumab could not be evaluated. Some clones in this sample may be carry-over from other donors' samples.

The chain couples TRBV6-5 to TRBJ2-7; D may be TRBD2 (5 bases). Germline-derived CDR1 and CDR2 are MNHEY and SVGAGI. The V end was cut by 6 bases, the J end by 2 bases, with 8 bases between. The CDR3 consists of 12 residues. This CDR3 reads CASSPGTYEQYF. The CDR3 coding sequence is TGTGCCAGCAGCCCCGGGACCTACGAGCAGTACTTC.

The V call is TRBV7-3, the J call TRBJ2-1, with TRBD1 identical over 8 bases. Germline V lookup: CDR1 SGHTA, CDR2 FQGTGA. The CDR3 is 14 residues long. With V trimmed by 3 bases and J by 6 bases, 4 bases remained unmatched. The CDR3 loop is CASSLDRDGNEQFF. CDR3 bases: TGTGCCAGCAGCTTGGACAGGGACGGCAATGAGCAGTTCTTC. Based on the CDR3 plus reference TRBV7-3 and TRBJ2-1, the full variable domain is GAGVSQTPSNKVTEKGKYVELRCDPISGHTALYWYRQSLGQGPEFLIYFQGTGAADDSGLPNDRFFAVRPEGSVSTLKIQRTERGDSAVYLCASSLDRDGNEQFFGPGTRLTVL.